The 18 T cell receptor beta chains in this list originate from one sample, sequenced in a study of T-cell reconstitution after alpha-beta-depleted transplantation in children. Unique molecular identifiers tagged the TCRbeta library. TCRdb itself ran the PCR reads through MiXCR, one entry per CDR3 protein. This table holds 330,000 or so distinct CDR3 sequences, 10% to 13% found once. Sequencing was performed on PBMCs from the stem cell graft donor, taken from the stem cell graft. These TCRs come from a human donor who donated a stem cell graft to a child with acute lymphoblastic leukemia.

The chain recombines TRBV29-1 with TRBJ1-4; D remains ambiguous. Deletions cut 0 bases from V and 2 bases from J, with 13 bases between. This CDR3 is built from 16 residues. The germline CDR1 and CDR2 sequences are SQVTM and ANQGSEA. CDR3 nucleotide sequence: TGCAGCGTTGAAGATCGATGGAACACGACTAATGAAAAACTGTTTTTT. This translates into CSVEDRWNTTNEKLFF. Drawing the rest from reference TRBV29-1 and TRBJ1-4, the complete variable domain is SAVISQKPSRDICQRGTSLTIQCQVDSQVTMMFWYRQQPGQSLTLIATANQGSEATYESGFVIDKFPISRPNLTFSTLTVSNMSPEDSSIYLCSVEDRWNTTNEKLFFGSGTQLSVL.

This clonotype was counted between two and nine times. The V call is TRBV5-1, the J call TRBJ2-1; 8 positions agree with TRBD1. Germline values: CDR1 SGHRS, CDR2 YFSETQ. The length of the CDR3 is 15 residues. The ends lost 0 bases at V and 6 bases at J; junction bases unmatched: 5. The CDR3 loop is CASSLAPGTGNEQFF. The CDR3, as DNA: TGCGCCAGCAGCTTGGCCCCCGGGACAGGCAATGAGCAGTTCTTC. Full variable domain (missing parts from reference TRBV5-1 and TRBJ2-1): KAGVTQTPRYLIKTRGQQVTLSCSPISGHRSVSWYQQTPGQGLQFLFEYFSETQRNKGNFPGRFSGRQFSNSRSEMNVSTLELGDSALYLCASSLAPGTGNEQFFGPGTRLTVL.

The CDR3 loop reads CASSLSVQGNEKLFF. DNA for the CDR3: TGTGCCAGCAGCTTGTCAGTCCAAGGGAATGAAAAACTGTTTTTT. The chain carries TRBV7-6 and TRBJ1-4; no reliable D call. V lost 3 bases to trimming and J lost 5 bases, with 13 bases between them. This CDR3 has 15 amino acids. Germline assignment: CDR1 SGHVS and CDR2 FNYEAQ.

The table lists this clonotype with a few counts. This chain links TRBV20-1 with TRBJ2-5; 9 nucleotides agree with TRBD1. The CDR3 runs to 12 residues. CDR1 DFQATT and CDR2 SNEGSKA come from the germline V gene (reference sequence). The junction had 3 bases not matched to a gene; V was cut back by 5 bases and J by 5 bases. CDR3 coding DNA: TGCAGTGCTCAACAGGGGGCGGAGACCCAGTACTTC. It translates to CSAQQGAETQYF.

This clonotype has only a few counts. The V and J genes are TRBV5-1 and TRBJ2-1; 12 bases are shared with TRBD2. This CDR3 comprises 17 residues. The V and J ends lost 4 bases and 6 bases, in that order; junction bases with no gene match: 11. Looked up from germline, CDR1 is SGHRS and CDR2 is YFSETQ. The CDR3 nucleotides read TGCGCCAGCAGCCTTTATTTACTAGCGGGAGGAGCCAATGAGCAGTTCTTC. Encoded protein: CASSLYLLAGGANEQFF.

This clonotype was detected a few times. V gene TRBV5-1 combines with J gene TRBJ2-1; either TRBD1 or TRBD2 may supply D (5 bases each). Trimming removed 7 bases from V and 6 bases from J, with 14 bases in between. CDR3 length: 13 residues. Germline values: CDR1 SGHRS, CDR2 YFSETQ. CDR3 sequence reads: CASSGGGTNEQFF. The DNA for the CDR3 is TGCGCCAGCTCTGGGGGTGGGACCAATGAGCAGTTCTTC. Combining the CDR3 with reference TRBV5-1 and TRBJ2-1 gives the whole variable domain KAGVTQTPRYLIKTRGQQVTLSCSPISGHRSVSWYQQTPGQGLQFLFEYFSETQRNKGNFPGRFSGRQFSNSRSEMNVSTLELGDSALYLCASSGGGTNEQFFGPGTRLTVL.

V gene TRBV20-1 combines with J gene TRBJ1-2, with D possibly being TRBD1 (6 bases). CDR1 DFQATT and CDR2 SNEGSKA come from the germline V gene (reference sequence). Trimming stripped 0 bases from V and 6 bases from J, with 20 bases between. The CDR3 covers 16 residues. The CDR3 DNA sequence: TGCAGTGCTAGAGATCCTAGGTTTAGGGGGGGTGATGGCTACACCTTC. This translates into CSARDPRFRGGDGYTF.

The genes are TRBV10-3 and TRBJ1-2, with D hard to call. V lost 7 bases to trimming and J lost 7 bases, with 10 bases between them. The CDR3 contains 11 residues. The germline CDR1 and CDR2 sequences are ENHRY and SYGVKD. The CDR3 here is CAIMAGIGYTF. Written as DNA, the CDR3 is TGTGCCATCATGGCGGGGATTGGCTACACCTTC.

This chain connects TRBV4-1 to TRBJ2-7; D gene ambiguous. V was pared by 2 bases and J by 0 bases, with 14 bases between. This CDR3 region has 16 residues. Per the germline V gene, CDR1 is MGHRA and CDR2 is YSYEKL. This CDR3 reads CASSQFGPIHSYEQYF. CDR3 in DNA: TGCGCCAGCAGCCAATTCGGACCGATCCACTCCTACGAGCAGTACTTC.

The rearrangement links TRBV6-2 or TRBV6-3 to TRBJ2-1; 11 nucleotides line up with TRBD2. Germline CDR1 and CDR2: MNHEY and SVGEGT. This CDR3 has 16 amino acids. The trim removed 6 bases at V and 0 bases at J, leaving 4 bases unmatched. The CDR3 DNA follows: TGTGCCAGCAGGGGACTAGCGGAAACCTCCTACAATGAGCAGTTCTTC. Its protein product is CASRGLAETSYNEQFF.

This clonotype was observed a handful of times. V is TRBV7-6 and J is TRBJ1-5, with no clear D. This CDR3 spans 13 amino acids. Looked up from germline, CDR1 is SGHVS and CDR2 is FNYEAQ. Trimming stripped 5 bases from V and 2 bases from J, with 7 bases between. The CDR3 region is CASSLKGNQPQHF. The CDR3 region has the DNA TGTGCCAGCAGCCTAAAGGGCAATCAGCCCCAGCATTTT.

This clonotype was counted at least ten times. DNA for the CDR3: TGCGCCAGCAGCTTGGTCGGTCTAGCGGGAAGCACAGATACGCAGTATTTT. Translating it yields CASSLVGLAGSTDTQYF. The chain combines TRBV5-1 with TRBJ2-3; 9 bases map to TRBD2. V shed 0 bases and J 0 bases; nucleotides not matched to a gene: 5. The CDR3 covers 17 residues. Looked up from germline, CDR1 is SGHRS and CDR2 is YFSETQ.

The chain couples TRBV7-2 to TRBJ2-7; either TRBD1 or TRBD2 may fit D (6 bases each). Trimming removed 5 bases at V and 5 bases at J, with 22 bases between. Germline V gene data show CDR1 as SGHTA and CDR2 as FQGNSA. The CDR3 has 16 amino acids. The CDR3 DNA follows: TGTGCCAGCAGCCCAATACCCGGGGGCGTCAGGGACGAGCAGTACTTC. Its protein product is CASSPIPGGVRDEQYF.

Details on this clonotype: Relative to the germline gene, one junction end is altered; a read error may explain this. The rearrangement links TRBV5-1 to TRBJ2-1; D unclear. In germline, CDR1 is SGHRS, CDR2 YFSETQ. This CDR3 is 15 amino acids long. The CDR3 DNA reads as TGCGCCAGCAGGTTGGCAGCAAGCTCCTACAATGAGCAGTTCTTC. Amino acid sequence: CASRLAASSYNEQFF.

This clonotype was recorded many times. CDR3 coding DNA: TGCAGTGCTAGTACGGGGGGCGCTGGCTCCTACGAGCAGTACTTC. It codes for CSASTGGAGSYEQYF. J is TRBJ2-7 and V is TRBV20-1, with D possibly matching TRBD2 (7 bases). V gave up 3 bases and J gave up 0 bases, with 15 bases separating them. The V gene's germline CDR1 is DFQATT and CDR2 SNEGSKA (reference sequence). The CDR3 extends over 15 amino acids.

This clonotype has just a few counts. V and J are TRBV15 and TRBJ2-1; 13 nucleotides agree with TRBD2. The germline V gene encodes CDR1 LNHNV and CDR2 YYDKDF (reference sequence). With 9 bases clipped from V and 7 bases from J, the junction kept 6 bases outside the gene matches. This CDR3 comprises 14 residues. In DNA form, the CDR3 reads TGTGCCACTTTGGGACTAGCGGGATCAAATGAGCAGTTCTTC. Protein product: CATLGLAGSNEQFF.

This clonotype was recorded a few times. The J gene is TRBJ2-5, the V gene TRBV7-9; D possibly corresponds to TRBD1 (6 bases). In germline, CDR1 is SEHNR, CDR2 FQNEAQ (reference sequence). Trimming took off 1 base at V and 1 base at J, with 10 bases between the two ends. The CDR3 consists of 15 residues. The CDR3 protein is CASSLVTGSQETQYF. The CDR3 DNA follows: TGTGCCAGCAGCTTAGTTACAGGGTCCCAAGAGACCCAGTACTTC.

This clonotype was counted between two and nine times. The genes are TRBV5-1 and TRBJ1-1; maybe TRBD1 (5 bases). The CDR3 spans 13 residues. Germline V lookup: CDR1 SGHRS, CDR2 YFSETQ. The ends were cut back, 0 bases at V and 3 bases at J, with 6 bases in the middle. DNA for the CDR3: TGCGCCAGCAGCTTGGGACAGTACACTGAAGCTTTCTTT. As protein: CASSLGQYTEAFF.